Below, 15 T cell receptor beta chains from the same sample are listed, as sequenced in a study of graft-versus-host responses after intestinal transplantation. Assay: immunoSEQ multiplex PCR; the TCRdb copy retains only in-frame clones and omits some. Of over 100,000 clones listed, approximately 95% are singletons. The antigens of these receptors remain unknown. The sequenced sample was unstimulated CD4+ T cells sorted from spleen or lymph node cells, obtained before intestinal transplant. Receptors originate from a human donor who received an intestinal transplant.

The chain couples TRBV9 to TRBJ2-3; TRBD2 matches 7 bases. Germline V gene data show CDR1 as SGDLS and CDR2 as YYNGEE. The V segment lost 1 base and the J segment 1 base; nucleotides outside the gene matches: 0. CDR3 size: 14 residues. This chain's CDR3 is CASSVLAGTDTQYF. The CDR3 DNA follows: TGTGCCAGCAGCGTACTAGCGGGCACAGATACGCAGTATTTT.

The chain uses TRBV27 and TRBJ1-4, with D hard to call. The ends were cut back, 6 bases at V and 3 bases at J, with 14 bases in the middle. The germline CDR1 and CDR2 sequences are MNHEY and SMNVEV (reference sequence). This CDR3 comprises 15 residues. The CDR3 coding sequence is TGTGCCAGCAGGTCCCGGTTTTTCTCTAATGAAAAACTGTTTTTT. This translates into CASRSRFFSNEKLFF.

This clone occurred once. The chain has TRBV5-1 and TRBJ2-7, with D unresolved. The germline gives CDR1 SGHRS, CDR2 YFSETQ. The CDR3 has 15 residues. V was cut by 1 base and J by 0 bases, with 11 bases left in between. The CDR3 loop is CASSLSIPSSYEQYF. The CDR3 nucleotides read TGCGCCAGCAGCTTGAGCATCCCTAGCTCCTACGAGCAGTACTTC.

The chain links TRBV9 to TRBJ2-1; TRBD2 matches 13 bases. The CDR3 extends over 16 amino acids. The V gene end was trimmed by 4 bases and the J gene end by 6 bases; junction bases not matched to a gene: 7. Germline-derived CDR1 and CDR2 are SGDLS and YYNGEE. The DNA for the CDR3 is TGTGCCAGCAGCCCTCGGACTAGCGGGAGAGTCAATGAGCAGTTCTTC. Protein: CASSPRTSGRVNEQFF.

The chain couples TRBV11-2 to TRBJ2-1; 8 nucleotides line up with TRBD2. The CDR3 has 16 amino acids. V was clipped by 1 base and J by 1 base; unmatched bases: 3. CDR1 is SGHAT and CDR2 is FQNNGV in the germline V gene. The CDR3 region is CASSLGSGRSYNEQFF. The DNA for the CDR3 is TGTGCCAGCAGCTTAGGAAGCGGGAGATCCTACAATGAGCAGTTCTTC. Complete variable domain (other parts from reference TRBV11-2 and TRBJ2-1): EAGVAQSPRYKIIEKRQSVAFWCNPISGHATLYWYQQILGQGPKLLIQFQNNGVVDDSQLPKDRFSAERLKGVDSTLKIQPAKLEDSAVYLCASSLGSGRSYNEQFFGPGTRLTVL.

The chain uses TRBV9 and TRBJ2-1; TRBD2 matches at 10 bases. CDR3 length: 18 residues. Germline V gene data show CDR1 as SGDLS and CDR2 as YYNGEE. V shed 3 bases, J shed 0 bases, and the junction held 9 bases outside the gene matches. This CDR3 is CASSAGTSVRSSYNEQFF. CDR3 in DNA: TGTGCCAGCAGCGCAGGGACTAGCGTCCGAAGCTCCTACAATGAGCAGTTCTTC.

V is TRBV6-1 and J is TRBJ2-1; 8 bases match TRBD1. CDR3 length: 14 residues. V was clipped by 4 bases and J by 12 bases; unmatched bases: 11. Germline lookup yields CDR1 MNHNS and CDR2 SASEGT. The CDR3 sequence: CASSAGWQGAAQFF. The CDR3 DNA is TGTGCCAGCAGTGCGGGGTGGCAGGGGGCCGCGCAGTTCTTC.

This CDR3 reads CASSPTGLAGGHEQYF. The CDR3 coding sequence is TGTGCCAGCAGCCCGACGGGACTAGCGGGAGGCCACGAGCAGTACTTC. The chain uses TRBV11-2 and TRBJ2-7, with 15 bases identical to TRBD2. The CDR3 runs 16 residues. In germline, CDR1 is SGHAT, CDR2 FQNNGV. With 5 bases clipped from V and 5 bases from J, the junction kept 7 bases outside the gene matches.

J is TRBJ1-1 and V is TRBV27, with D possibly being TRBD1 (6 bases). The germline CDR1 and CDR2 sequences are MNHEY and SMNVEV (reference sequence). This CDR3 is 12 amino acids long. Trimming stripped 5 bases from V and 12 bases from J, with 16 bases between. The CDR3: CASSHVTGLPFF. As DNA, the CDR3 is TGTGCCAGCAGTCACGTTACAGGGTTACCTTTCTTT.

This rearrangement joins TRBV7-2 to TRBJ2-1, with D tentatively TRBD2 (6 bases). The germline V gene has CDR1 SGHTA and CDR2 FQGNSA. This CDR3 has 12 amino acids. V lost 2 bases and J 15 bases, leaving 14 bases between the germline ends. CDR3 sequence (DNA): TGTGCCAGCAGCTTATGGGGGGATGTTGCGTTCTTC. Encoded protein: CASSLWGDVAFF.

The V and J genes are TRBV7-9 and TRBJ1-2; no clear D. The CDR3 is made up of 13 amino acids. From germline, CDR1 is SEHNR and CDR2 FQNEAQ (reference sequence). V was shortened by 4 bases and J by 2 bases, with 8 bases between the two germline ends. This CDR3 is CASSSGANYGYTF. Here the CDR3 DNA reads TGTGCCAGCAGCTCAGGTGCGAACTATGGCTACACCTTC.

This chain joins TRBV6-5 and TRBJ1-1; no reliable D call. The CDR3 is made up of 13 amino acids. V gave up 0 bases and J gave up 3 bases, with 5 bases separating them. Germline values: CDR1 MNHEY, CDR2 SVGAGI. The CDR3 here is CASSYSGYTEAFF. Here the CDR3 DNA reads TGTGCCAGCAGTTACTCGGGTTACACTGAAGCTTTCTTT.

This chain joins TRBV6-1 and TRBJ1-1, with unresolved D. The germline CDR1 and CDR2 sequences are MNHNS and SASEGT. Trimming took off 7 bases at V and 4 bases at J, with 19 bases between the two ends. CDR3 size: 15 residues. This CDR3 is CASIWLVYGRTEAFF. The CDR3, as DNA: TGTGCCAGCATTTGGCTAGTCTACGGTCGCACTGAAGCTTTCTTT.

The chain links TRBV6-1 to TRBJ1-5, with D unresolved. V lost 7 bases to trimming and J lost 1 base, with 11 bases between them. Germline CDR1 MNHNS, CDR2 SASEGT. The CDR3 spans 14 residues. CDR3 in DNA: TGTGCCAGCATGCGAGGGCCGAGCAATCAGCCCCAGCATTTT. This sequence encodes CASMRGPSNQPQHF.

The sample holds one count of this clone. CDR3 sequence (DNA): TGTGCCAGCAGTGTGAAACCCCAATCCGATACGCAGTATTTT. It is translated as CASSVKPQSDTQYF. The J gene is TRBJ2-3, the V gene TRBV6-1; D remains ambiguous. Trimming stripped 4 bases from V and 6 bases from J, with 14 bases between. The CDR3 totals 14 residues. CDR1 and CDR2 (germline): MNHNS, SASEGT.